This T cell receptor (beta chain) originates from a study of T cells in Graves' hyperthyroidism and ophthalmopathy. Germline CDR1 reads SGHRS; CDR2 reads YFSETQ. This CDR3 region has 13 residues. The germline V and J ends were trimmed by 0 bases and 13 bases, with 16 bases remaining between them. The sample holds a few counts of this clonotype. What was amplified from RNA transcripts were TCR beta CDR3 regions. The HTBI primer set served for first-round RT-PCR of the TCR CDR3. TCRdb ran MiXCR on the multiplex PCR reads and lists one entry per CDR3 protein. The table lists approximately 870,000 distinct CDR3 sequences, about 38% of them singletons, with 8.9% in the top ten.

Sequenced material: blood. The genes are TRBV5-1 and TRBJ2-5, with D unclear. The sequence derives from a man between 18 and 35 years old with Graves' hyperthyroidism. The CDR3 region has the DNA TGCGCCAGCAGCTTGGAGACGGCAGGCGCCCCGTACTTC. This codes for CASSLETAGAPYF.